This entry is about one T cell receptor beta chain. The entry originates in a study of cytomegalovirus exposure and HLA in healthy donors. The germline V gene has CDR1 SGDLS and CDR2 YYNGEE. This CDR3 contains 15 residues. Trimming cost V 5 bases and J 2 bases, with 16 bases left between them. The study ran its PCR with 60 Vbeta and 13 Jbeta primers. The repertoire was sequenced with immunoSEQ multiplex PCR; TCRdb's copy has only in-frame clones and lacks some. The sample carries about 86,000 clones, roughly 80% recorded once. This TCR came from a woman in her thirties or forties in good health and CMV-seropositive. The chain uses TRBV9 and TRBJ1-2; weak D call: TRBD1 (6 bases). What was sequenced was PBMCs. The CDR3 here is CASRAGAIGNYGYTF. The CDR3 DNA sequence: TGTGCCAGCAGGGCAGGGGCCATCGGAAACTATGGCTACACCTTC. The whole variable domain, remainder taken from reference TRBV9 and TRBJ1-2, is DSGVTQTPKHLITATGQRVTLRCSPRSGDLSVYWYQQSLDQGLQFLIQYYNGEERAKGNILERFSAQQFPDLHSELNLSSLELGDSALYFCASRAGAIGNYGYTFGSGTRLTVV.